Presented here are 29 T cell receptor beta chains from one specimen sequenced in a study of T cell clusters in autoimmune cytopenias. TRB was amplified by touch-down multiplex PCR, primer pools A and B combined. After re-calling the multiplex PCR reads, TCRdb lists one entry per CDR3 protein, DNA absent. This sample's table reports about 710 distinct CDR3 sequences. TRB amplification used 250 ng of peripheral blood genomic DNA. These data are also associated with another study on T cell repertoires in aging, cancer and after chemotherapy.

Material: peripheral blood. The receptors were gathered from a human donor with an autoimmune cytopenia or autoimmune hepatitis (not recorded which).

By frequency, this clonotype is medium-sized. The chain carries TRBV25-1 and TRBJ2-2; TCRdb returns TRBD1, unconfirmable since there is no DNA. The CDR3 covers 16 residues. Germline CDR1 and CDR2: MGHDK and SYGVNS. CDR3: CASSDGAGAATGELFF.

The chain couples TRBV7-9 to TRBJ2-3; TCRdb lists TRBD2, though no DNA is available to test this call. The CDR3 is 19 amino acids. The germline V gene has CDR1 SEHNR and CDR2 FQNEAQ (reference sequence). CDR3 in amino acids: CASSLVWGFGDQSTDTQYF.

This clonotype is identified as medium-sized from frequency. The chain carries TRBV30 and TRBJ2-2; the D call from TCRdb, TRBD2, cannot be confirmed without DNA. The germline gives CDR1 GTSNPN, CDR2 SVGIG (reference sequence). The CDR3 length is 15 residues. The CDR3 sequence is CAWSVLEGPTGELFF.

Measured by frequency, this clonotype is medium-sized (0.01 to 0.1%). CDR3 in amino acids: CASSLLKGRNQPQHF. V gene TRBV6-6 combines with J gene TRBJ1-5. The CDR3 is made up of 15 amino acids. CDR1 is MNHNY, CDR2 SVGAGI, per germline (reference sequence).

This clonotype shows up as medium-sized (0.01 to 0.1%) by frequency. The chain joins TRBV19 to TRBJ2-3; there is no DNA to check the TCRdb D call of TRBD2. Germline values: CDR1 LNHDA, CDR2 SQIVND (reference sequence). This CDR3 region has 18 residues. The CDR3 loop reads CASSMTSGRETSTDTQYF.

By frequency, this clonotype registers medium-sized. The CDR3 sequence: CASSLIHRGRADTQYF. This chain joins TRBV13 and TRBJ2-3; TCRdb names TRBD1, which stays unverified in the absence of DNA. CDR1 and CDR2 (germline): PRHDT, FYEKMQ (reference sequence). The CDR3 contains 16 residues.

In terms of frequency, this clonotype is large. The V gene is TRBV6-5, the J gene TRBJ1-6. Germline V CDR1 and CDR2: MNHEY, SVGAGI. The CDR3 totals 16 residues. The CDR3 loop is CASSYSHPESNSPLHF.

The chain is built from TRBV7-9 and TRBJ1-1. From germline, CDR1 is SEHNR and CDR2 FQNEAQ (reference sequence). This CDR3 contains 14 residues. CDR3 sequence reads: CASSPRAGNTEAFF.

The rearrangement links TRBV7-9 to TRBJ2-3. The CDR3 is made up of 12 amino acids. Germline lookup yields CDR1 SEHNR and CDR2 FQNEAQ (reference sequence). The CDR3 reads CASSMTRDTQYF.

V usage is TRBV6-5 and J usage is TRBJ1-6; TCRdb's D call of TRBD1 is untestable without DNA. This CDR3 has 17 amino acids. From germline, CDR1 is MNHEY and CDR2 SVGAGI. CDR3 region: CASRSYSGTGDHSPLHF.

This clonotype is called large based on its frequency. The chain recombines TRBV6-6 with TRBJ2-7; the D call of TRBD1 rests on TCRdb alone, since no DNA is present to check it. This CDR3 has 15 amino acids. In germline, CDR1 is MNHNY, CDR2 SVGAGI (reference sequence). CDR3 sequence: CASSYARGDGYEQYF.

The chain carries TRBV7-9 and TRBJ2-1; TCRdb names TRBD2, which stays unverified in the absence of DNA. Per the germline V gene, CDR1 is SEHNR and CDR2 is FQNEAQ (reference sequence). The CDR3 loop spans 15 amino acids. The CDR3 sequence is CASSLARLAGNEQFF.

The CDR3 spells CASRTGTGARQYEQYF. V gene TRBV6-5 combines with J gene TRBJ2-7; no DNA is available, so the TRBD1 call from TCRdb remains unchecked. This CDR3 contains 16 residues. Germline V gene data show CDR1 as MNHEY and CDR2 as SVGAGI.

V gene TRBV5-1 combines with J gene TRBJ1-2. The CDR3 covers 12 residues. The germline V gene has CDR1 SGHRS and CDR2 YFSETQ. CDR3 loop: CASSLAGYGYTF.

Frequency places this clonotype as hyperexpanded. The V gene is TRBV12-3 or TRBV12-4, the J gene TRBJ2-2. The CDR3 runs 15 residues. The CDR3 protein is CASSLGSYNTGELFF.

This clonotype is deemed large by its frequency. This chain's CDR3 is CASSVDRRNTGELFF. The chain uses TRBV27 and TRBJ2-2; TCRdb proposes TRBD1, but this gene call is untestable without DNA. This CDR3 region has 15 residues. The germline V gene has CDR1 MNHEY and CDR2 SMNVEV (reference sequence).

V usage is TRBV6-1 and J usage is TRBJ2-2. The CDR3 extends over 16 amino acids. Germline V lookup: CDR1 MNHNS, CDR2 SASEGT. CDR3 loop: CASSYAGLANTGELFF.

The V gene is TRBV6-5, the J gene TRBJ2-7; absent DNA, TCRdb's TRBD2 call cannot be checked. The CDR3 is made up of 14 amino acids. Germline V gene lookup returns CDR1 MNHEY and CDR2 SVGAGI. The CDR3 loop is CASSRLAGSYEQYF.

According to its frequency, this clonotype is medium-sized. The chain joins TRBV20-1 to TRBJ2-3; the D call from TCRdb, TRBD1, cannot be confirmed without DNA. CDR1 is DFQATT and CDR2 is SNEGSKA in the germline V gene (reference sequence). The CDR3 runs to 13 residues. CDR3 sequence reads: CSASPVGTDTQYF.

V usage is TRBV7-9 and J usage is TRBJ2-3; TCRdb's D gene call, TRBD1, goes unchecked for lack of DNA. The V gene's germline CDR1 is SEHNR and CDR2 FQNEAQ (reference sequence). The CDR3 length is 17 residues. CDR3 region: CASSLVWLPLNTDTQYF.

V and J are TRBV20-1 and TRBJ1-2; TCRdb returns TRBD1, unconfirmable since there is no DNA. The CDR3 length is 22 residues. Looked up from germline, CDR1 is DFQATT and CDR2 is SNEGSKA (reference sequence). The CDR3 is CSARDLRGLPEETQYFGYGYTF.

V gene TRBV7-9 combines with J gene TRBJ1-3. The CDR3 is 16 amino acids. From germline, CDR1 is SEHNR and CDR2 FQNEAQ (reference sequence). This CDR3 is CASSLLGGPSGNTIYF.

This clonotype is labeled large (0.1 to 1%) based on frequency. V is TRBV27 and J is TRBJ1-2; there is no DNA to check the TCRdb D call of TRBD1. From germline, CDR1 is MNHEY and CDR2 SMNVEV (reference sequence). The CDR3 runs to 14 residues. The CDR3 loop reads CASSARQGSYGYTF.

The rearrangement uses TRBV25-1 and TRBJ2-3; TCRdb indicates TRBD2, and absent DNA this call remains unverified. CDR3 length: 16 amino acids. From germline, CDR1 is MGHDK and CDR2 SYGVNS. The CDR3 protein is CANSASGGYATDTQYF.

This clonotype counts as medium-sized by frequency. J is TRBJ2-2 and V is TRBV30; the TRBD2 assignment by TCRdb is unverifiable without DNA. CDR1 is GTSNPN and CDR2 is SVGIG in the germline V gene (reference sequence). The CDR3 is 14 amino acids. The CDR3 loop reads CAWRLGLNTGELFF.

This clonotype ranks as medium-sized in terms of frequency. CDR3 residues: CASSFGRGNTEAFF. The J gene is TRBJ1-1, the V gene TRBV11-1. The V gene's germline CDR1 is SGHAT and CDR2 FQDESV (reference sequence). The CDR3 consists of 14 residues.

This clonotype is labeled large based on frequency. V is TRBV6-6 and J is TRBJ2-5; TCRdb lists TRBD1, though no DNA is available to test this call. The CDR3 is made up of 14 amino acids. Germline V CDR1 and CDR2: MNHNY, SVGAGI (reference sequence). The CDR3 is CASSYAGAGETQYF.

This chain connects TRBV28 to TRBJ2-1. The length of the CDR3 is 16 residues. Germline V lookup: CDR1 MDHEN, CDR2 SYDVKM. The CDR3 loop is CASTLIQPTNYNEQFF.

In terms of frequency, this clonotype is medium-sized. The chain couples TRBV14 to TRBJ2-3. The germline gives CDR1 SGHDN, CDR2 FVKESK. The CDR3 covers 13 residues. The CDR3 sequence is CASSPFATYTQYF. The variable domain in full, with the rest retrieved from reference TRBV14 and TRBJ2-3, is EAGVTQFPSHSVIEKGQTVTLRCDPISGHDNLYWYRRVMGKEIKFLLHFVKESKQDESGMPNNRFLAERTGGTYSTLKVQPAELEDSGVYFCASSPFATYTQYFGPGTRLTVL.